This record looks at one TCR beta chain sequence and its context. J was trimmed by 8 bases and V by 7 bases; bases with no gene match: 21. Looked up from germline, CDR1 is SQVTM and CDR2 is ANQGSEA. This CDR3 has 17 residues. The sample belongs to a study of cytomegalovirus exposure and HLA in healthy donors. Study summary: Within the Caucasian-associated ancestry cluster were 65% to 85% of the 300 to 450 genotyped donors.

The PCR made use of 60 Vbeta and 13 Jbeta primers. The assay was immunoSEQ multiplex PCR, and TCRdb's table has in-frame clones only and misses some. In the table there are 150,000 to 200,000 clones, around three quarters of which are singletons. The clonotype comes from a man aged 40-49 years in good health and CMV-seronegative. The sequenced sample was PBMCs. This chain uses TRBV29-1 with TRBJ2-1, with TRBD2 identical over 9 bases. This CDR3 is CSGGPGSGLAGTYEQFF. In nucleotides, the CDR3 is TGCAGCGGCGGGCCTGGGAGCGGTCTAGCGGGAACGTATGAGCAGTTCTTC.